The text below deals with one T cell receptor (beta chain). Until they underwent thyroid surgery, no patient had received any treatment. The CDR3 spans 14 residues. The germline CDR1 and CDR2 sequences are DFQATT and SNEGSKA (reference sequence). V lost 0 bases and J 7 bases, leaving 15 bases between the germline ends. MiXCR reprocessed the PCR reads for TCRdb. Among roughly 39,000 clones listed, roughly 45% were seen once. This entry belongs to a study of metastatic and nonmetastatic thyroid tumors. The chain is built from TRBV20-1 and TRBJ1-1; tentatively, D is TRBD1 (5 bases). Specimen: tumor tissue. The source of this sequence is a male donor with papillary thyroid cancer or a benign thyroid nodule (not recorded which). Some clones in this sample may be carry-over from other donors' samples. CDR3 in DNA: TGCAGTGCTAGAGATGTGAGGGGCAGTAGTGAAGCTTTCTTT. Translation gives CSARDVRGSSEAFF.